The clone carrying this T cell receptor (beta chain) came up many times. Its antigen is unidentified. These data originate in a study of CD8 T cells in ankylosing spondylitis. Study observations and caveats: The disease-linked clones had a CD8+ phenotype and low blood frequencies. Apparently characteristic of ankylosing spondylitis blood was a TCR beta motif (under ten highly homologous variants). Matched ankylosing spondylitis synovial fluid reportedly showed significant enrichment of disease-linked clones.

Germline assignment: CDR1 LGHDT and CDR2 YNNKEL (reference sequence). The ends were cut back, 1 base at V and 4 bases at J, with 8 bases in the middle. This CDR3 is built from 14 residues. TCRdb redid the calling of the 5' RACE reads with MiXCR, one entry per CDR3 protein. The table records a few hundred thousand distinct CDR3 sequences, 9.5% to 12% of them present only once. This TCR was sampled from a male donor with ankylosing spondylitis or in good health (not recorded which). The sequenced material came from blood, either unsorted or a sorted T cell fraction (not recorded which). The chain has TRBV3-1 and TRBJ2-1; D may be TRBD2 (5 bases). Here the CDR3 DNA reads TGTGCCAGCAGCCAAGGTTGGAGGTACAATGAGCAGTTCTTC. This encodes CASSQGWRYNEQFF.